Presented here are 29 T cell receptor beta chains from one specimen sequenced in a study of T-cell memory formation after mild COVID-19. TCRdb fed the 5' RACE reads into MiXCR, producing one record per CDR3 protein. The table includes over 40,000 distinct CDR3 sequences, less than 15% detected once. Sequencing was done on a sample of PBMCs or a T cell subset sorted from them (not recorded which). These receptors were taken from a man younger than 35 who had mild COVID-19 (a few samples of this study predate the infection). Cell type and time point are not known.

This clonotype was observed many times. The chain links TRBV9 to TRBJ2-1; D gene ambiguous. This CDR3 is built from 14 residues. CDR1 and CDR2 from the germline V gene are SGDLS and YYNGEE. Trimming removed 5 bases at V and 0 bases at J, with 9 bases between. CDR3 sequence (DNA): TGTGCCAGCAGTGAAAAGAGCTCCTACAATGAGCAGTTCTTC. It translates to CASSEKSSYNEQFF.

This clonotype was seen repeatedly, ten times or more. This chain joins TRBV24-1 and TRBJ2-1; possibly TRBD2 for D (7 bases). Germline CDR1 and CDR2: KGHDR and SFDVKD. The length of the CDR3 is 17 residues. V was clipped by 5 bases and J by 7 bases, with 23 bases between them. The CDR3 protein is CATSGPTGGPRGNEQFF. The CDR3, as DNA: TGTGCCACCAGTGGTCCCACGGGGGGCCCTCGGGGGAATGAGCAGTTCTTC.

The chain has TRBV12-3 or TRBV12-4 and TRBJ1-2; TRBD1 agrees at 9 bases. The CDR3 is 14 residues long. Trimming took 2 bases from V and 6 from J; bases not matched to a gene: 4. CDR3 protein: CASSLTDRGNGYTF. The CDR3, as DNA: TGTGCCAGCAGTTTAACGGACAGGGGAAATGGCTACACCTTC.

Only a few counts were recorded for this clonotype. The J gene is TRBJ2-5, the V gene TRBV5-1; 9 positions agree with TRBD1. Germline CDR1 reads SGHRS; CDR2 reads YFSETQ. Trimming cost V 0 bases and J 4 bases; bases outside gene matches: 10. This CDR3 comprises 17 residues. In DNA form, the CDR3 reads TGCGCCAGCAGCTTGGGGACAGGGGTTTCCCTTGGAGAGACCCAGTACTTC. It is translated as CASSLGTGVSLGETQYF.

V and J are TRBV7-9 and TRBJ1-3, with a possible D match to TRBD1 (6 bases). V was pared by 5 bases and J by 4 bases, with 12 bases between. This CDR3 is built from 14 residues. Germline CDR1 and CDR2: SEHNR and FQNEAQ (reference sequence). The CDR3 reads CASSTRTAGNTIYF. In DNA, the CDR3 is TGTGCCAGCAGCACCCGGACAGCAGGAAACACCATATATTTT.

The V gene is TRBV2, the J gene TRBJ1-2, with D perhaps TRBD1 (6 bases). This CDR3 contains 14 residues. Trimming shortened V by 4 bases and J by 4 bases, and 13 bases separated the two germline ends. Germline CDR1 and CDR2: SNHLY and FYNNEI. CDR3 loop: CASSVVGGAYGYTF. CDR3 bases: TGTGCCAGCAGTGTCGTGGGGGGGGCCTATGGCTACACCTTC.

The gene calls are TRBV5-1 and TRBJ2-6; D remains unclear. The V and J ends lost 3 bases and 2 bases respectively, with 18 bases between them. The CDR3 has 18 amino acids. Looked up from germline, CDR1 is SGHRS and CDR2 is YFSETQ. The CDR3 DNA sequence: TGCGCCAGCAGCTGGATGAATAGTATGGGCCCTGGGGCCAACGTCCTGACTTTC. Protein product: CASSWMNSMGPGANVLTF. Using reference TRBV5-1 and TRBJ2-6 for the parts outside the CDR3, the full variable domain is KAGVTQTPRYLIKTRGQQVTLSCSPISGHRSVSWYQQTPGQGLQFLFEYFSETQRNKGNFPGRFSGRQFSNSRSEMNVSTLELGDSALYLCASSWMNSMGPGANVLTFGAGSRLTVL.

This clonotype was seen many times. The chain combines TRBV12-3 or TRBV12-4 with TRBJ2-3, with 8 bases lining up with TRBD2. This CDR3 has 14 residues. Germline trimming cut 5 bases from V and 4 bases from J; bases unmatched to any gene: 5. The CDR3 DNA reads TGTGCCAGCAGTCCGGGAGGGAGCGCAGATACGCAGTATTTT. Protein sequence: CASSPGGSADTQYF.

This clonotype was picked up many times. The chain uses TRBV7-9 and TRBJ2-7; maybe TRBD1 (6 bases). This CDR3 contains 15 residues. V gave up 5 bases and J gave up 4 bases, with 18 bases separating them. The V gene's germline CDR1 is SEHNR and CDR2 FQNEAQ (reference sequence). The CDR3 DNA reads TGTGCCAGCAGCCTCCGACAGGCAGTGGGATACGAGCAGTACTTC. Residues: CASSLRQAVGYEQYF. The entire variable domain, with the rest obtained from reference TRBV7-9 and TRBJ2-7, is as follows: DTGVSQNPRHKITKRGQNVTFRCDPISEHNRLYWYRQTLGQGPEFLTYFQNEAQLEKSRLLSDRFSAERPKGSFSTLEIQRTEQGDSAMYLCASSLRQAVGYEQYFGPGTRLTVT.

This clonotype was recorded a few times. V gene TRBV5-6 combines with J gene TRBJ1-2; TRBD1 agrees at 7 bases. The CDR3 contains 15 residues. Germline lookup yields CDR1 SGHDT and CDR2 YYEEEE. V trimming: 4 bases; J trimming: 0 bases; junction bases outside the gene matches: 6. Written as DNA, the CDR3 is TGTGCCAGCAGCGTGGGACAGCGATCTAACTATGGCTACACCTTC. This translates into CASSVGQRSNYGYTF.

The chain joins TRBV7-9 to TRBJ1-2; D might be TRBD1 (5 bases). The CDR3 runs to 12 residues. In germline, CDR1 is SEHNR, CDR2 FQNEAQ (reference sequence). V was trimmed by 9 bases and J by 1 base, leaving 9 bases between them. CDR3 bases: TGTGCCAGTTCGGGGGTTAACTATGGCTACACCTTC. Residues: CASSGVNYGYTF. Full variable domain (outside the CDR3, taken from reference TRBV7-9 and TRBJ1-2): DTGVSQNPRHKITKRGQNVTFRCDPISEHNRLYWYRQTLGQGPEFLTYFQNEAQLEKSRLLSDRFSAERPKGSFSTLEIQRTEQGDSAMYLCASSGVNYGYTFGSGTRLTVV.

The CDR3 nucleotides are TGTGCCAGCAGCCACGGGGCCCAGGGGGCCTGGGAGACCCAGTACTTC. Translation: CASSHGAQGAWETQYF. V usage is TRBV4-2 and J usage is TRBJ2-5; 8 bases line up with TRBD1. CDR1 LGHNA and CDR2 YNFKEQ come from the germline V gene. The V and J ends lost 3 bases and 5 bases, in that order; junction bases with no gene match: 11. The CDR3 runs 16 residues.

V is TRBV7-3 and J is TRBJ2-5; 15 nucleotides align to TRBD2. J gave up 3 bases and V 5 bases, and 13 bases lay outside the gene matches. The CDR3 has 19 residues. Germline values: CDR1 SGHTA, CDR2 FQGTGA. The CDR3 protein is CASSPATRTSGGAEETQYF. Written as DNA, the CDR3 is TGTGCCAGCAGCCCCGCTACCCGGACTAGCGGGGGGGCAGAAGAGACCCAGTACTTC.

There are a few counts of this clonotype. The V gene is TRBV5-1, the J gene TRBJ1-2, with unresolved D. The CDR3 is 12 amino acids. CDR1 SGHRS and CDR2 YFSETQ come from the germline V gene. V dropped 5 bases and J dropped 6 bases, with 11 bases sitting between them. CDR3 nucleotide sequence: TGCGCCAGCAGTTTCGACCGGGATGGCTACACCTTC. It codes for CASSFDRDGYTF. Full variable domain (remainder filled in from reference TRBV5-1 and TRBJ1-2): KAGVTQTPRYLIKTRGQQVTLSCSPISGHRSVSWYQQTPGQGLQFLFEYFSETQRNKGNFPGRFSGRQFSNSRSEMNVSTLELGDSALYLCASSFDRDGYTFGSGTRLTVV.

A few counts support this clonotype. The chain carries TRBV5-1 and TRBJ1-1, with a weak D call TRBD1 (5 bases). Germline V gene lookup returns CDR1 SGHRS and CDR2 YFSETQ. The length of the CDR3 is 14 residues. V lost 4 bases and J lost 3, with 13 bases in between. The DNA of the CDR3 is TGCGCCAGCAGCCAAGGGACGGCGGACACTGAAGCTTTCTTT. This encodes CASSQGTADTEAFF.

This clonotype was seen many times. The rearrangement uses TRBV5-1 and TRBJ2-1; D remains ambiguous. Germline V gene sequence: CDR1 SGHRS, CDR2 YFSETQ. There are 15 residues in the CDR3. The V and J ends lost 6 bases and 3 bases respectively, with 16 bases between them. CDR3 sequence (DNA): TGCGCCAGCAACCCGGGCCCAGACTTCTACAATGAGCAGTTCTTC. It specifies CASNPGPDFYNEQFF.

This clonotype was detected many times. CDR3 sequence: CASSFLAVGYEQYF. Here the CDR3 DNA reads TGTGCCAGCAGCTTTTTAGCGGTGGGCTACGAGCAGTACTTC. The chain carries TRBV7-2 and TRBJ2-7, with D possibly being TRBD2 (6 bases). The CDR3 extends over 14 amino acids. Germline V lookup: CDR1 SGHTA, CDR2 FQGNSA. The germline V and J ends were trimmed by 3 bases and 3 bases, with 12 bases remaining between them.

This chain joins TRBV7-3 and TRBJ1-3; D is ambiguous. V was clipped by 5 bases and J by 0 bases, with 14 bases between them. Per germline, CDR1 SGHTA and CDR2 FQGTGA. The CDR3 is made up of 16 amino acids. The CDR3 DNA is TGTGCCAGCAGCGCGGGAAGCCTCACCTCTGGAAACACCATATATTTT. Its protein is CASSAGSLTSGNTIYF. Using reference TRBV7-3 and TRBJ1-3 for the parts outside the CDR3, the full variable domain is GAGVSQTPSNKVTEKGKYVELRCDPISGHTALYWYRQSLGQGPEFLIYFQGTGAADDSGLPNDRFFAVRPEGSVSTLKIQRTERGDSAVYLCASSAGSLTSGNTIYFGEGSWLTVV.

The table lists this clonotype with a few counts. The rearrangement links TRBV20-1 to TRBJ2-7; 8 bases match TRBD2. Germline-derived CDR1 and CDR2 are DFQATT and SNEGSKA (reference sequence). The CDR3 has 15 residues. Trimming took 7 bases from V and 0 from J; bases not matched to a gene: 11. The CDR3 protein is CSVSGGTASSYEQYV. The CDR3 region has the DNA TGCAGTGTAAGCGGGGGAACTGCAAGCTCCTACGAGCAGTACGTC.

The V gene is TRBV5-1, the J gene TRBJ2-2; D unresolved. This CDR3 has 15 amino acids. Looked up from germline, CDR1 is SGHRS and CDR2 is YFSETQ. Trimming removed 1 base from V and 2 bases from J, with 9 bases in between. DNA of the CDR3: TGCGCCAGCAGCTTGCGGGCCTCCAACACCGGGGAGCTGTTTTTT. This gives the protein CASSLRASNTGELFF.

This clonotype showed up just a few times. The V call is TRBV29-1, the J call TRBJ2-3; tentatively, D is TRBD1 or TRBD2 (5 bases each). Germline V gene sequence: CDR1 SQVTM, CDR2 ANQGSEA. The CDR3 is 13 residues long. Trimming removed 7 bases from V and 0 bases from J, with 11 bases in between. The CDR3 nucleotides read TGCAGCGCTGGGACGCCTAGCACAGATACGCAGTATTTT. Residues: CSAGTPSTDTQYF.

The chain carries TRBV7-3 and TRBJ1-3; perhaps TRBD1 as D (5 bases). The CDR3 length is 14 residues. Per the germline V gene, CDR1 is SGHTA and CDR2 is FQGTGA. Between the trimmed V and J ends, which lost 0 bases and 3 bases, there was a span of 6 bases. Here the CDR3 reads CASSLTRDGNTIYF. The CDR3 DNA is TGTGCCAGCAGCTTAACCAGGGATGGAAACACCATATATTTT.

The rearrangement links TRBV25-1 to TRBJ2-1; D remains ambiguous. Per germline, CDR1 MGHDK and CDR2 SYGVNS. With 3 bases removed from V and 7 bases from J, the gap between germline ends came to 10 bases. There are 13 residues in the CDR3. The CDR3 reads CASSDGWANEQFF. Written as DNA, the CDR3 is TGTGCCAGCAGTGATGGGTGGGCGAATGAGCAGTTCTTC.

The CDR3 sequence: CASVPGLAGAAGWIEQFF. The CDR3, as DNA: TGTGCCAGCGTTCCGGGACTAGCGGGGGCCGCCGGTTGGATTGAGCAGTTCTTC. The chain couples TRBV6-2 or TRBV6-3 to TRBJ2-1; 14 bases are a match to TRBD2. Germline CDR1 is MNHEY and CDR2 is SVGEGT. The CDR3 covers 18 residues. V lost 8 bases to trimming and J lost 9 bases; unmatched junction nucleotides: 18.

Only a few counts were recorded for this clonotype. CDR3 sequence: CASSQDPTGGNTEAFF. CDR3 DNA sequence: TGCGCCAGCAGCCAAGACCCTACAGGGGGTAACACTGAAGCTTTCTTT. This chain uses TRBV4-3 with TRBJ1-1; 8 positions agree with TRBD1. Trimming cost V 0 bases and J 2 bases; bases outside gene matches: 5. The CDR3 is 16 amino acids. The germline V gene has CDR1 LGHNA and CDR2 YSLEER.

Only a few counts were recorded for this clonotype. The chain joins TRBV30 to TRBJ2-7, with 8 positions matching TRBD2. V lost 4 bases and J lost 6; bases outside the gene matches: 8. This CDR3 is built from 13 residues. The germline V gene has CDR1 GTSNPN and CDR2 SVGIG (reference sequence). The CDR3 spells CAWTGGGTGEQYF. DNA of the CDR3: TGTGCCTGGACGGGGGGGGGAACTGGCGAGCAGTACTTC.

A few counts support this clonotype. The V gene is TRBV7-2, the J gene TRBJ2-3; no clear D. In germline, CDR1 is SGHTA, CDR2 FQGNSA. CDR3 length: 13 amino acids. Trimming took 5 bases from V and 2 from J, leaving 8 bases between them. CDR3 DNA: TGTGCCAGCAGCCCGGACCACACAGATACGCAGTATTTT. Its translation: CASSPDHTDTQYF.

This chain uses TRBV7-2 with TRBJ1-2, with TRBD1 as a possible D gene (6 bases). With 3 bases removed from V and 6 bases from J, the gap between germline ends came to 8 bases. CDR1 and CDR2 (germline): SGHTA, FQGNSA. This CDR3 is 12 amino acids long. The CDR3 protein is CASSLYRDGYTF. In nucleotides, the CDR3 is TGTGCCAGCAGCTTGTACAGGGATGGCTACACCTTC.

This clonotype was counted many times. The CDR3 here is CASSPGSPSTDTQYF. The DNA for the CDR3 is TGCGCCAGCAGCCCAGGAAGCCCTAGCACAGATACGCAGTATTTT. This chain uses TRBV4-1 with TRBJ2-3; D not certain. V dropped 4 bases and J dropped 0 bases, with 11 bases sitting between them. CDR1 is MGHRA and CDR2 is YSYEKL in the germline V gene. The CDR3 has 15 amino acids.